This TCR beta chain comes out of a study of blood T cell repertoires in COVID-19. Study at large: Specimens from acute and convalescent COVID-19 originated in the United States, Italy and Spain. T cells, B-cell-depleted T cells, or PBMCs provided the cDNA or gDNA that served as material.

Germline CDR1 reads SGHRS; CDR2 reads YFSETQ. The CDR3 spans 13 residues. V lost 8 bases to trimming and J lost 2 bases, with 13 bases between them. Produced via immunoSEQ multiplex PCR; TCRdb's table is partial and in-frame only. The table records over 200,000 clones, 80% to 90% of them present only once. V and J are TRBV5-1 and TRBJ1-2, with D perhaps matching TRBD1 (6 bases). Specimen: peripheral blood. The sequence derives from a man between 35 and 55 years old with acute or convalescent COVID-19. CDR3 sequence: CASASTGNYGYTF. CDR3 bases: TGCGCCAGTGCATCTACAGGGAACTATGGCTACACCTTC.